This T cell receptor beta chain was sequenced for a study of beta chain features in type 1 diabetes listed by TCRdb under 2018. Study-wide context: Patients and healthy donors did not differ in mean age, gender distribution, total cell number or subset yield. Whereas all 30 or so donors provided naive and central memory subsets, regulatory and stem cell-like memory subsets were isolated from just 8 patients and roughly eight healthy donors. A total of about 100,000,000 sorted cells were examined across all samples, and RNA yield correlated strongly with the number of cells per subset. In the study, recently diagnosed type 1 diabetes patients and matched healthy donors were compared on the TCRB repertoires of their sorted circulating CD4+ T cell subsets.

Each donor gave one peripheral blood draw, about 100 mL on average, collected into heparinised tubes. A BD FACSAria II was used to sort naive, central memory, regulatory and stem cell-like memory CD4+ T cells with a panel that included CD45RO, CCR7, CD25, CD127, CD95 and CD27. Purity was above 95% for every sorted population. PBMCs were isolated right away by Lymphoprep density gradient centrifugation and were stained directly, without culture. Samples were stained and sorted in pairs, with one healthy donor and one patient per experiment, so that batch effects were minimized. The entire isolated RNA was reverse transcribed using the High Capacity cDNA Reverse Transcription Kit, and thus expressed TCRB transcripts were sequenced. Naive, central memory and regulatory T cell samples underwent deep immunoSEQ sequencing, averaging about 3.57 million total reads per sample. Sorted cells were lysed in RLT buffer and RNA was extracted with DNase-treated RNeasy Micro or Mini kits, depending on cell number. Each cell subset was processed on its own to prevent cross-contamination, while patient and healthy donor samples were processed together. The immunoSEQ multiplex PCR was used to amplify TCRB sequences from cDNA, generating 87-bp fragments that spanned the CDR3 region. Sequencing of the amplicons was done on the Illumina HiSeq platform. In the source study's methods: PCR bias was corrected computationally using synthetic template baselines, and reads within Hamming distance 2 were collapsed, with unmergeable singletons discarded. By aligning reads against IMGT, V, D and J genes, CDR3 length, and insertions or deletions at six rearrangement sites were assigned. Within each subset, clonotype counts were normalized to sorted cell number, and only after that were true diversity and Gini coefficients computed with the tcR R package. Repertoire sharing was quantified using the overlap coefficient calculated on TCRB nucleotide sequences. The table was pulled from immuneACCESS by TCRdb, which kept in-frame rearrangements only. Such tables lose some clones; where checked, under half of the loss comes from unresolved V genes, and the rest has no known cause. V, J and clone size derive from that table, while D and trimming were established from the DNA sequence. This sample holds under 200,000 clones; 8% to 8.5% were observed only once. The top ten clones comprise 0.54% of the sample.

Worth noting for this clone: The antigen this receptor binds is unknown. No base quality values were provided; no much bigger clone lies one nucleotide off.

Broad study findings and their caveats: Because small numbers of individuals were included in the HLA sub-analyses, any influence of HLA type on TCRB rearrangement was left unresolved. Sequencing cDNA rather than genomic DNA could over-represent highly expressing activated cells, although activation and CD3 levels did not differ between groups. At VDJ recombination sites, patients with type 1 diabetes made fewer insertions and deleted more nucleotides, a pattern implying thymic rearrangement abnormalities. A moderate but significant shortening of TCRB CDR3 length was observed in type 1 diabetes patients in all four CD4+ subsets. PCR may preferentially amplify shorter templates, but because patient and control samples were amplified and corrected together, any resulting skew would affect both groups equally. The naive, central memory and regulatory TCRB repertoires appeared to resemble one another more closely among patients than among healthy donors.

Input material: central memory CD4+ T cells from blood. This sequence originates from a woman under 30 with type 1 diabetes.

The DNA is as follows: TGTGCCAGCAGCCAAGATCTAAGAGGGGGCCAGGGGGGCGCTCAGCCCCAGCATTTT. Its protein product is CASSQDLRGGQGGAQPQHF. The rearrangement joined TRBV4-2 to TRBJ1-5; TRBD1 agrees with 7 junctional bases. Including the terminal cysteine and phenylalanine, the CDR3 comprises 19 residues. Just the 57-base CDR3 DNA is kept, in frame starting at base 1. Unmatched junction bases come to 17, with V trimmed by 0 bases and J by 6 bases. In the germline V gene, CDR1 corresponds to LGHNA and CDR2 to YNFKEQ.